Each of the 24 T cell receptor beta chains below was sequenced from the same sample in a study of blood T cell repertoires in COVID-19 (dated by TCRdb to 2018 to 2020). Library creation used the immunoSEQ multiplex PCR assay. The source is immuneACCESS, and TCRdb retained only in-frame sequences with V and J called. Part of the clones is not carried over; for the studies checked, unresolved V genes explain less than half of this, and the remainder is unexplained. The sample table lists about 170,000 clones, roughly 85% of them with a count of one. The top ten clones comprise under 20% of the sample. Sequencing was carried out using PBMCs or T cells enriched from blood (not recorded which). These receptors were taken from a woman in her 70s in a cohort exposed to, infected with or recovered from COVID-19 (not recorded which).

The chain links TRBV11-2 to TRBJ2-1; D perhaps matches TRBD2 (6 bases). The CDR3 runs 16 residues. CDR1 is SGHAT and CDR2 is FQNNGV in the germline V gene. V lost 1 base, J lost 0 bases, and 10 bases lay in between. The CDR3 sequence: CASSLVPGSSYNEQFF. CDR3 coding DNA: TGTGCCAGCAGCTTAGTTCCCGGGAGCTCCTACAATGAGCAGTTCTTC. The full variable domain, with the rest looked up from reference TRBV11-2 and TRBJ2-1, is EAGVAQSPRYKIIEKRQSVAFWCNPISGHATLYWYQQILGQGPKLLIQFQNNGVVDDSQLPKDRFSAERLKGVDSTLKIQPAKLEDSAVYLCASSLVPGSSYNEQFFGPGTRLTVL.

This clone has just a few counts. The chain recombines TRBV7-9 with TRBJ2-5; TRBD1 is a possible D gene (5 bases). Trimming pared 2 bases from V and 5 bases from J, leaving 12 bases between. Germline V gene data show CDR1 as SEHNR and CDR2 as FQNEAQ (reference sequence). The CDR3 extends over 14 amino acids. CDR3 DNA sequence: TGTGCCAGCAGCTTATCAGGGAATCGGGAGACCCAGTACTTC. It codes for CASSLSGNRETQYF.

The rearrangement uses TRBV23-1 and TRBJ2-7, with 7 bases that match TRBD1. TRBV23-1 is an open reading frame, and its role is uncertain. Trimming at V came to 6 bases and at J to 3 bases, leaving 17 bases not matched to a gene. The length of the CDR3 is 17 residues. CDR3 sequence reads: CASSPHGQGESRYEQYF. CDR3 coding DNA: TGCGCCAGCAGCCCCCATGGGCAGGGGGAGTCCCGCTACGAGCAGTACTTC.

The chain recombines TRBV2 with TRBJ2-7; 14 nucleotides agree with TRBD2. The germline CDR1 and CDR2 sequences are SNHLY and FYNNEI. Germline trimming cut 7 bases from V and 8 bases from J; bases unmatched to any gene: 7. This CDR3 has 14 residues. The CDR3 reads CASTPGLAGGKQYF. The CDR3 DNA reads as TGTGCCAGCACCCCCGGACTAGCGGGAGGAAAGCAGTACTTC.

This chain uses TRBV19 with TRBJ1-2; D uncertain. Germline assignment: CDR1 LNHDA and CDR2 SQIVND (reference sequence). This CDR3 spans 15 amino acids. V dropped 3 bases and J dropped 5 bases, with 16 bases sitting between them. The CDR3 here is CASSMALPERYGYTF. Here the CDR3 DNA reads TGTGCCAGTAGTATGGCCTTGCCAGAAAGATATGGCTACACCTTC. The full variable domain, in which reference TRBV19 and TRBJ1-2 provide the parts outside the CDR3, is DGGITQSPKYLFRKEGQNVTLSCEQNLNHDAMYWYRQDPGQGLRLIYYSQIVNDFQKGDIAEGYSVSREKKESFPLTVTSAQKNPTAFYLCASSMALPERYGYTFGSGTRLTVV.

A remark on this clone: Distinct nucleotide sequences in the sample also encode this CDR3. This chain links TRBV9 with TRBJ2-7, with TRBD2 identical over 10 bases. This CDR3 has 15 amino acids. Germline values: CDR1 SGDLS, CDR2 YYNGEE. V trimming: 0 bases; J trimming: 2 bases; junction bases outside the gene matches: 2. The CDR3 sequence: CASSVGLAGAYEQYF. The CDR3 nucleotides read TGTGCCAGCAGCGTAGGTCTAGCGGGAGCCTACGAGCAGTACTTC.

V and J are TRBV18 and TRBJ1-3; D is unresolved. The germline CDR1 and CDR2 sequences are KGHSH and LQKENI. The CDR3 spans 15 residues. The V and J ends lost 0 bases and 4 bases respectively, with 10 bases between them. CDR3 DNA sequence: TGTGCCAGCTCACCACCCCTTGCCGAGGGAAACACCATATATTTT. Translating it yields CASSPPLAEGNTIYF.

This clone was seen more than once but under ten times. V gene TRBV19 combines with J gene TRBJ1-1; D gene ambiguous. This CDR3 is 14 amino acids long. Germline V CDR1 and CDR2: LNHDA, SQIVND (reference sequence). V shed 2 bases and J shed 0 bases, with 7 bases lying between them. The CDR3 DNA reads TGTGCCAGTAGTATAAGGAGGGTGAACACTGAAGCTTTCTTT. Residues: CASSIRRVNTEAFF.

The chain joins TRBV18 to TRBJ2-3; a possible D gene is TRBD1 (5 bases). The V gene lost 3 bases and the J gene lost 2 bases, with 9 bases spanning the gap. Germline CDR1 KGHSH, CDR2 LQKENI. The length of the CDR3 is 14 residues. The DNA for the CDR3 is TGTGCCAGCTCACCTGGGGCGTCCACAGATACGCAGTATTTT. Its translation is CASSPGASTDTQYF. The complete variable domain, with remaining parts taken from reference TRBV18 and TRBJ2-3, reads NAGVMQNPRHLVRRRGQEARLRCSPMKGHSHVYWYRQLPEEGLKFMVYLQKENIIDESGMPKERFSAEFPKEGPSILRIQQVVRGDSAAYFCASSPGASTDTQYFGPGTRLTVL.

This chain uses TRBV5-1 with TRBJ1-6; 8 nucleotides agree with TRBD1. Trimming at V came to 1 base and at J to 8 bases, leaving 2 bases not matched to a gene. The CDR3 runs to 14 residues. Looked up from germline, CDR1 is SGHRS and CDR2 is YFSETQ. The CDR3 bases are TGCGCCAGCAGCTTGTCGGACAGGGATTCACCCCTCCACTTT. Translation: CASSLSDRDSPLHF.

This clone was counted a few times. The chain is built from TRBV6-5 and TRBJ1-3; TRBD1 agrees at 7 bases. Germline V lookup: CDR1 MNHEY, CDR2 SVGAGI. Trimming removed 10 bases from V and 2 bases from J; junction bases left unmatched: 5. This CDR3 contains 13 residues. CDR3 residues: CATDRATGNTIYF. The CDR3 DNA follows: TGTGCCACAGACAGGGCGACTGGAAACACCATATATTTT.

The rearrangement links TRBV12-5 to TRBJ2-1; D is undetermined. V was pared by 7 bases and J by 7 bases, with 17 bases between. The V gene's germline CDR1 is LGHNT and CDR2 FRNRAP. The CDR3 has 14 amino acids. DNA of the CDR3: TGTGCTAGTGCGTTAACGTTCTCGGTGAATGAGCAGTTCTTC. It translates to CASALTFSVNEQFF.

V gene TRBV6-1 combines with J gene TRBJ2-2, with TRBD2 identical over 14 bases. This CDR3 has 18 residues. V was clipped by 4 bases and J by 7 bases; unmatched bases: 11. CDR1 and CDR2 from the germline V gene are MNHNS and SASEGT. CDR3 loop: CASSAPTGTSGGGGELFF. The DNA of the CDR3 is TGTGCCAGCAGTGCACCTACCGGGACTAGCGGGGGAGGCGGGGAGCTGTTTTTT.

The chain links TRBV11-3 to TRBJ2-2; D possibly corresponds to TRBD2 (5 bases). V was cut by 2 bases and J by 7 bases, with 11 bases left in between. Germline CDR1 and CDR2: SGHNT and YENEEA. The CDR3 contains 14 residues. The CDR3 reads CASSLLTTGGELFF. Here the CDR3 DNA reads TGTGCCAGCAGCTTATTGACTACTGGCGGGGAGCTGTTTTTT.

This clone is a singleton in its sample. The gene calls are TRBV28 and TRBJ2-7; 7 positions agree with TRBD1. Unmatched junction bases numbered 6, after V lost 5 bases and J lost 2 bases. This CDR3 has 14 amino acids. Germline V lookup: CDR1 MDHEN, CDR2 SYDVKM. The CDR3 is CASSLRRGPYEQYF. The CDR3, as DNA: TGTGCCAGCAGTCTTCGAAGGGGGCCCTACGAGCAGTACTTC.

This clone was observed a few times. The chain combines TRBV4-1 with TRBJ1-4, with TRBD1 identical over 11 bases. V dropped 3 bases and J dropped 7; count of bases not matched to a gene: 4. The CDR3 has 15 residues. Germline assignment: CDR1 MGHRA and CDR2 YSYEKL. The CDR3 DNA follows: TGCGCCAGCAGCCAGGGGGGGACAGGGGGTGAAAAACTGTTTTTT. Amino acids: CASSQGGTGGEKLFF.

J is TRBJ1-6 and V is TRBV6-5; D perhaps matches TRBD1 (5 bases). The germline V gene has CDR1 MNHEY and CDR2 SVGAGI. The CDR3 runs 15 residues. V was clipped by 0 bases and J by 5 bases, with 8 bases between them. Here the CDR3 reads CASSYSGLHNSPLHF. In DNA, the CDR3 is TGTGCCAGCAGTTACTCGGGGCTTCATAATTCACCCCTCCACTTT.

The gene calls are TRBV19 and TRBJ1-4; possible D gene TRBD1, 6 bases. The CDR3 is 15 residues long. V was pared by 3 bases and J by 8 bases, with 16 bases between. Germline CDR1 LNHDA, CDR2 SQIVND (reference sequence). CDR3 sequence reads: CASSMMGAGKEKLFF. The CDR3 DNA sequence: TGTGCCAGTAGTATGATGGGGGCCGGAAAGGAAAAACTGTTTTTT.

The chain combines TRBV18 with TRBJ2-3; 11 bases map to TRBD2. The CDR3 runs to 15 residues. Germline CDR1 reads KGHSH; CDR2 reads LQKENI. The junction had 3 bases not matched to a gene; V was cut back by 5 bases and J by 2 bases. For the CDR3, the DNA is TGTGCCAGCTCAGTAGCGGGAGGGCCCACAGATACGCAGTATTTT. Protein sequence: CASSVAGGPTDTQYF. The whole variable domain, remainder taken from reference TRBV18 and TRBJ2-3, is NAGVMQNPRHLVRRRGQEARLRCSPMKGHSHVYWYRQLPEEGLKFMVYLQKENIIDESGMPKERFSAEFPKEGPSILRIQQVVRGDSAAYFCASSVAGGPTDTQYFGPGTRLTVL.

J is TRBJ1-5 and V is TRBV28; D unclear. Looked up from germline, CDR1 is MDHEN and CDR2 is SYDVKM. Trimming removed 5 bases at V and 0 bases at J, with 11 bases between. There are 15 residues in the CDR3. This CDR3 is CASSPSQLSNQPQHF. DNA for the CDR3: TGTGCCAGCAGTCCTAGCCAACTTAGCAATCAGCCCCAGCATTTT.

This chain connects TRBV28 to TRBJ1-4; D remains unclear. CDR1 MDHEN and CDR2 SYDVKM come from the germline V gene. Trimming removed 4 bases at V and 7 bases at J, with 16 bases between. The CDR3 consists of 15 residues. The CDR3 sequence: CASSSPGRAVEKLFF. The CDR3 DNA reads TGTGCCAGCAGTTCCCCGGGGAGGGCGGTTGAAAAACTGTTTTTT.

V usage is TRBV10-1 and J usage is TRBJ1-1, with TRBD1 matching 8 bases. Unmatched junction bases numbered 9, after V lost 5 bases and J lost 4 bases. The CDR3 is 15 amino acids. Germline V CDR1 and CDR2: WNHNN, SYGVQD (reference sequence). The DNA for the CDR3 is TGCGCCAGCAGTTCGGGGGACAGGAGGCTCACTGAAGCTTTCTTT. Amino acids: CASSSGDRRLTEAFF.

In regard to this clone: One end of the junction is discordant with germline, which a read error may explain. This sequence joins TRBV10-3 and TRBJ1-2, with D possibly TRBD1 on 6 matching bases. This CDR3 contains 12 residues. Germline values: CDR1 ENHRY, CDR2 SYGVKD. CDR3 DNA sequence: TGTGCCACCAGTCGACAGGAACATGGCTACACCTTC. It translates to CATSRQEHGYTF.

This clone has a single count. J is TRBJ1-1 and V is TRBV5-1; 8 nucleotides match TRBD1. The CDR3 loop spans 14 amino acids. Germline CDR1 is SGHRS and CDR2 is YFSETQ. Losses at the gene ends were 4 bases for V and 3 bases for J; bases not matched to a gene: 5. Here the CDR3 DNA reads TGCGCCAGCAGCCCAGGGACAGGCCACACTGAAGCTTTCTTT. This encodes CASSPGTGHTEAFF.